A selection of T cell receptor beta chains follows, all from one sample in a study of blood T cell repertoires in COVID-19. Using immunoSEQ multiplex PCR, the repertoire was profiled, and TCRdb retains in-frame clones only, with some absent. Of roughly 410,000 clones in the sample, 70% to 90% were seen once. Sequences were obtained from peripheral blood. The receptors shown here come from a woman aged 60-70 years with COVID-19, enrolled during active disease. Each CDR3 is given with its conserved first and last residue. D genes are given only for firm matches.

v_call,d_call,j_call,cdr3_aa,cdr3_nt
TRBV18,TRBD1,TRBJ2-5,CASSRRTGEVETQYF,TGTGCCAGCTCACGCCGGACAGGGGAGGTGGAGACCCAGTACTTC
TRBV5-5,-,TRBJ2-7,CASSTPQGRLYEQYF,TGTGCCAGCAGCACACCACAGGGCAGACTCTACGAGCAGTACTTC
TRBV3-1/TRBV3-2,-,TRBJ2-3,CASSLHGGGVSTDTQYF,TGTGCCAGCAGCCTCCATGGTGGCGGGGTCAGCACAGATACGCAGTATTTT
TRBV2,-,TRBJ2-5,CASLLRGETQYF,TGTGCCAGTTTGCTCCGGGGAGAGACCCAGTACTTC
TRBV7-8,-,TRBJ1-1,CASSLVPGGNTEAFF,TGTGCCAGCAGCTTAGTGCCCGGGGGGAACACTGAAGCTTTCTTT
TRBV7-2,-,TRBJ2-7,CASSLGRTAYEQYF,TGTGCCAGCAGCTTAGGTAGGACAGCCTACGAGCAGTACTTC
TRBV27,TRBD2,TRBJ2-3,CASSSGGDTQYF,TGTGCCAGCAGTTCCGGGGGGGATACGCAGTATTTT
TRBV6-5,-,TRBJ1-2,CASSYLPRNYGYTF,TGTGCCAGCAGTTACTTACCCAGAAACTATGGCTACACCTTC
TRBV19,TRBD1,TRBJ2-7,CASSKGQGYEQYF,TGTGCCAGTAGTAAGGGACAGGGTTACGAGCAGTACTTC
TRBV28,-,TRBJ2-7,CARQGSGYEQYF,TGTGCCAGACAGGGTTCGGGTTACGAGCAGTACTTC
TRBV2,TRBD1,TRBJ1-1,CASKKDRVDTEAFF,TGTGCCAGCAAGAAGGACAGGGTTGACACTGAAGCTTTCTTT
TRBV3-1/TRBV3-2,TRBD2,TRBJ2-5,CGRGSGTQETQYF,TGTGGAAGGGGTAGCGGGACCCAAGAGACCCAGTACTTC
TRBV4-2,TRBD2,TRBJ2-2,CASSLLGLAGGPTGELFF,TGTGCCAGCAGCCTTTTGGGCTTGGCGGGGGGGCCGACCGGGGAGCTGTTTTTT